These 30 T cell receptor beta chains originate from one sample sequenced in a study of regulatory T cells in long-lasting Graves disease. Regarding time point: persistent/refractory GD, antithyroid drugs over 5 years with positive TRAb. The TCR library was made from RNA extracted from PBMCs. Both iRepertoire HTBI primers and Arm-PCR of CDR3 regions were used to build the TCR beta libraries. TCRdb re-derived calls from the multiplex PCR reads in MiXCR, one entry per CDR3 protein. The sample has some 330,000 distinct CDR3 sequences, roughly 20% seen once. The sequences come from peripheral blood mononuclear cells (PBMCs), collected when the disease was refractory, from a patient treated with antithyroid drugs. All receptors come from a woman aged 40 to 50 with Graves disease.

In this sample, this clonotype turned up many times. This chain connects TRBV6-1 to TRBJ2-7; 14 positions agree with TRBD2. Germline values: CDR1 MNHNS, CDR2 SASEGT. V lost 6 bases, J lost 3 bases, and 13 bases stayed unmatched. The CDR3 has 18 residues. CDR3 bases: TGTGCCAGCAGGGCCGGGACTAGCGGGAGAAGAGGGAACTACGAGCAGTACTTC. Translation: CASRAGTSGRRGNYEQYF.

This clonotype was recorded at least ten times. The gene calls are TRBV28 and TRBJ2-7; 8 positions match TRBD1. Germline V CDR1 and CDR2: MDHEN, SYDVKM. This CDR3 region has 15 residues. Trimming at V came to 4 bases and at J to 7 bases, leaving 12 bases not matched to a gene. CDR3 region: CASSSHRDRLEEQYF. CDR3 nucleotide sequence: TGTGCCAGCAGTTCTCACCGGGACAGGTTGGAGGAGCAGTACTTC.

This clonotype was detected only a few times. J is TRBJ2-5 and V is TRBV30, with a possible D match to TRBD2 (7 bases). Germline V lookup: CDR1 GTSNPN, CDR2 SVGIG (reference sequence). Trimming pared 4 bases from V and 5 bases from J, leaving 17 bases between. This CDR3 region has 14 residues. CDR3 protein: CAWKEGGRGETQYF. As DNA, the CDR3 is TGTGCCTGGAAGGAGGGGGGGCGGGGGGAGACCCAGTACTTC.

Concerning this clonotype itself: An end of the junction does not agree with germline; a read error may underlie this. The DNA for the CDR3 is TGTGCCAGCAGTTACTCGACAGCGATCTCTGGAAACATCATATATTTT. Amino acids: CASSYSTAISGNIIYF. The gene calls are TRBV6-2 or TRBV6-3 and TRBJ1-3; perhaps TRBD1 as D (5 bases). Germline CDR1 is MNHEY and CDR2 is SVGEGT. The CDR3 totals 16 residues.

This clonotype was seen repeatedly, ten times or more. The chain employs TRBV11-1 and TRBJ1-3; TRBD1 might be the D (5 bases). The V gene's germline CDR1 is SGHAT and CDR2 FQDESV (reference sequence). The CDR3 totals 15 residues. V was clipped by 5 bases and J by 6 bases, with 17 bases between them. CDR3 in DNA: TGTGCCAGCAGCCGCGGAACAGGTCCCGAAAACACCATATATTTT. Translated, it gives CASSRGTGPENTIYF.

This clonotype occurred a few times. The rearrangement links TRBV20-1 to TRBJ2-1; D is possibly TRBD1 or TRBD2 (5 bases each). CDR3 length: 13 residues. CDR1 and CDR2 from the germline V gene are DFQATT and SNEGSKA (reference sequence). The CDR3 reads CSVRDPPDNEQFF. CDR3 in DNA: TGCAGCGTCCGGGACCCTCCGGATAATGAGCAGTTCTTC.

This clonotype was seen at least ten times. A junction end diverges from the germline sequence, so it may reflect a read error. The V gene is TRBV7-7, the J gene TRBJ1-4, with TRBD1 identical over 7 bases. This CDR3 has 13 amino acids. The germline V gene has CDR1 SSHAT and CDR2 FNYEAQ (reference sequence). The DNA for the CDR3 is TGTGCTAGCAGCTCCAACAGGGGCGAAAAACTGTTTTTT. Translation gives CASSSNRGEKLFF.

In this sample, this clonotype turned up a few times. The chain recombines TRBV3-1 with TRBJ1-4; no clear D gene. This CDR3 spans 12 amino acids. The germline gives CDR1 LGHDT, CDR2 YNNKEL (reference sequence). Trimming pared 11 bases from V and 3 bases from J, leaving 10 bases between. The CDR3 nucleotides read TGTGCCGGAACAGATCCTAATGAAAAACTGTTTTTT. Protein sequence: CAGTDPNEKLFF. Full variable domain (missing parts from reference TRBV3-1 and TRBJ1-4): DTAVSQTPKYLVTQMGNDKSIKCEQNLGHDTMYWYKQDSKKFLKIMFSYNNKELIINETVPNRFSPKSPDKAHLNLHINSLELGDSAVYFCAGTDPNEKLFFGSGTQLSVL.

This clonotype was seen repeatedly, ten times or more. This sequence joins TRBV2 and TRBJ2-5; no reliable D call. The CDR3 length is 15 residues. V dropped 2 bases and J dropped 5 bases, with 15 bases sitting between them. Germline V CDR1 and CDR2: SNHLY, FYNNEI. CDR3 region: CASSERETFGETQYF. CDR3 in DNA: TGTGCCAGCAGTGAACGAGAGACTTTTGGGGAGACCCAGTACTTC.

This clonotype was detected many times. The DNA of the CDR3 is TGTGCCAGCAGTCCGGGCAATACGAACACTGAAGCTTTCTTT. Translating it yields CASSPGNTNTEAFF. This sequence joins TRBV6-1 and TRBJ1-1; no clear D gene. The germline CDR1 and CDR2 sequences are MNHNS and SASEGT. V was shortened by 5 bases and J by 1 base, with 11 bases between the two germline ends. This CDR3 comprises 14 residues.

The sample holds many counts of this clonotype. This chain connects TRBV6-5 to TRBJ2-7, with 9 positions matching TRBD2. The CDR3 extends over 14 amino acids. Per the germline V gene, CDR1 is MNHEY and CDR2 is SVGAGI. Trimming at V came to 4 bases and at J to 2 bases, leaving 3 bases not matched to a gene. In DNA form, the CDR3 reads TGTGCCAGCAGTTTAGCGGGAGAGGCCTACGAGCAGTACTTC. Its protein product is CASSLAGEAYEQYF.

This clonotype showed up just a few times. V usage is TRBV6-5 and J usage is TRBJ1-4; the D gene is possibly TRBD1 (5 bases). V lost 0 bases to trimming and J lost 8 bases, with 13 bases between them. Germline assignment: CDR1 MNHEY and CDR2 SVGAGI. This CDR3 is 15 amino acids long. The CDR3 sequence is CASSYSPGPSEKLFF. The DNA of the CDR3 is TGTGCCAGCAGTTACTCGCCAGGGCCCAGCGAAAAACTGTTTTTT.

This clonotype showed up many times. The V gene is TRBV12-3 or TRBV12-4, the J gene TRBJ2-4, with a possible D match to TRBD1 (6 bases). This CDR3 has 13 residues. V lost 2 bases and J 6 bases, leaving 8 bases between the germline ends. Written as DNA, the CDR3 is TGTGCCAGCAGTTTAATACAGGGAAACATTCAGTACTTC. Translated: CASSLIQGNIQYF.

A few counts support this clonotype. The chain couples TRBV14 to TRBJ2-2; D is ambiguous. The germline CDR1 and CDR2 sequences are SGHDN and FVKESK. V lost 0 bases and J 4 bases, leaving 3 bases between the germline ends. The CDR3 runs to 13 residues. The CDR3 sequence: CASSQDPTGELFF. CDR3 nucleotide sequence: TGTGCCAGCAGCCAAGATCCCACCGGGGAGCTGTTTTTT.

This clonotype was counted many times. The chain has TRBV2 and TRBJ1-1; D not resolved. Per germline, CDR1 SNHLY and CDR2 FYNNEI. With 8 bases removed from V and 7 bases from J, the gap between germline ends came to 14 bases. This CDR3 contains 12 residues. Here the CDR3 DNA reads TGTGCCAGCGGGGTAGAGGTTGGTGAAGCTTTCTTT. This sequence encodes CASGVEVGEAFF. The full variable domain, with the rest looked up from reference TRBV2 and TRBJ1-1, is EPEVTQTPSHQVTQMGQEVILRCVPISNHLYFYWYRQILGQKVEFLVSFYNNEISEKSEIFDDQFSVERPDGSNFTLKIRSTKLEDSAMYFCASGVEVGEAFFGQGTRLTVV.

This clonotype was observed a handful of times. CDR3 residues: CASSGRTGAPYEQYF. The CDR3 region has the DNA TGTGCCAGCAGCGGGAGGACAGGGGCTCCCTACGAGCAGTACTTC. V and J are TRBV11-2 and TRBJ2-7; TRBD1 aligns across 9 bases. With V trimmed by 5 bases and J by 2 bases, 7 bases remained unmatched. Germline V gene lookup returns CDR1 SGHAT and CDR2 FQNNGV. The CDR3 has 15 amino acids.

This clonotype was recorded a few times. V is TRBV27 and J is TRBJ2-7; D gene uncertain. The CDR3 is 13 residues long. V was pared by 3 bases and J by 5 bases, with 11 bases between. Germline V lookup: CDR1 MNHEY, CDR2 SMNVEV (reference sequence). The CDR3 DNA sequence: TGTGCCAGCAGTTTGGGGTCGGACCACGAGCAGTACTTC. This sequence encodes CASSLGSDHEQYF.

In its sample, this clonotype was seen many times. The chain has TRBV12-3 or TRBV12-4 and TRBJ2-5, with D perhaps TRBD1 (5 bases). The V gene lost 4 bases and the J gene lost 5 bases, with 11 bases spanning the gap. The CDR3 is 13 amino acids. The CDR3 loop is CASSSDSVETQYF. The CDR3 coding sequence is TGTGCCAGCAGTTCCGACAGCGTCGAGACCCAGTACTTC.

Ten or more counts support this clonotype. The CDR3 protein is CASSLNGGQNIQYF. CDR3 DNA: TGTGCCAGCAGTTTAAATGGGGGTCAAAACATTCAGTACTTC. J is TRBJ2-4 and V is TRBV27; the D call may be TRBD1 or TRBD2 (5 bases each). This CDR3 comprises 14 residues. The germline V and J ends were trimmed by 2 bases and 5 bases, with 10 bases remaining between them. CDR1 and CDR2 (germline): MNHEY, SMNVEV (reference sequence).

The rearrangement links TRBV19 to TRBJ2-7; TRBD2 matches at 13 bases. The CDR3 is made up of 18 amino acids. The germline CDR1 and CDR2 sequences are LNHDA and SQIVND (reference sequence). The junction had 10 bases not matched to a gene; V was cut back by 3 bases and J by 2 bases. In DNA form, the CDR3 reads TGTGCCAGTAGTATTCGACTAGCGGGAGGCCTCGCTCCCTACGAGCAGTACTTC. Translated: CASSIRLAGGLAPYEQYF.

As for this clonotype: The junction departs from the called germline gene at one end, perhaps through a read error. The chain recombines TRBV7-7 with TRBJ1-4; D unresolved. Germline CDR1 is SSHAT and CDR2 is FNYEAQ (reference sequence). This CDR3 spans 13 amino acids. The DNA of the CDR3 is TGTGCTAGCAGCTTGGGTCCAGGTGAAAAACTGTTTTTT. As protein: CASSLGPGEKLFF.

This clonotype occurred many times. The chain is built from TRBV28 and TRBJ2-7, with unresolved D. This CDR3 is built from 12 residues. Trimming cost V 4 bases and J 2 bases, with 6 bases left between them. CDR1 and CDR2 (germline): MDHEN, SYDVKM. CDR3 region: CASSSNTYEQYF. The DNA for the CDR3 is TGTGCCAGCAGTTCAAATACCTACGAGCAGTACTTC.

There are many counts of this clonotype. The rearrangement links TRBV12-3 or TRBV12-4 to TRBJ2-7; TRBD2 matches 12 bases. V shed 11 bases and J 5 bases; nucleotides not matched to a gene: 10. The CDR3 consists of 14 residues. CDR3 sequence: CASLAGGPKNEQYF. CDR3 sequence (DNA): TGTGCCTCCCTAGCGGGAGGGCCTAAGAACGAGCAGTACTTC.

In this sample, this clonotype turned up once. This chain connects TRBV24-1 to TRBJ2-2; possibly TRBD1 for D (5 bases). The CDR3 spans 16 residues. Germline assignment: CDR1 KGHDR and CDR2 SFDVKD. The V end lost 5 bases, the J end lost 1 base, and 13 bases lay between the germline ends. The CDR3 DNA follows: TGTGCCACCAGTGTTTCTGGACATTTGAACACCGGGGAGCTGTTTTTT. This sequence encodes CATSVSGHLNTGELFF.

This clonotype was seen at least ten times. This rearrangement joins TRBV10-3 to TRBJ2-7; maybe TRBD1 (6 bases). The length of the CDR3 is 15 residues. The germline gives CDR1 ENHRY, CDR2 SYGVKD. Trimming stripped 0 bases from V and 5 bases from J, with 14 bases between. CDR3 sequence: CAISESRGSKNEQYF. The CDR3 coding sequence is TGTGCCATCAGTGAGTCCAGGGGATCAAAGAACGAGCAGTACTTC.

A few counts support this clonotype. The chain combines TRBV7-2 with TRBJ2-7; weak D call: TRBD2 (5 bases). Germline V CDR1 and CDR2: SGHTA, FQGNSA. The CDR3 sequence is 15 residues long. Trimming took 3 bases from V and 3 from J, leaving 15 bases between them. CDR3: CASSFSDRGSYEQYF. The DNA of the CDR3 is TGTGCCAGCAGCTTTTCAGACCGTGGGAGCTACGAGCAGTACTTC.

This clonotype was picked up many times. The J gene is TRBJ2-7, the V gene TRBV27; the D is unclear. The CDR3 covers 13 residues. Between the trimmed V and J ends, which lost 4 bases and 5 bases, there was a span of 12 bases. Germline CDR1 MNHEY, CDR2 SMNVEV (reference sequence). Written as DNA, the CDR3 is TGTGCCAGCAGTTATCTGCCCGGAGACGAGCAGTACTTC. Translated: CASSYLPGDEQYF.

The J gene is TRBJ2-2, the V gene TRBV13, with a weak D call TRBD2 (5 bases). V gave up 4 bases and J gave up 6 bases, with 9 bases separating them. The CDR3 runs 13 residues. Germline lookup yields CDR1 PRHDT and CDR2 FYEKMQ (reference sequence). The CDR3 is CASSWGEPGELFF. For the CDR3, the DNA is TGTGCCAGCAGCTGGGGAGAACCCGGGGAGCTGTTTTTT.

The V call is TRBV20-1, the J call TRBJ2-7; 10 nucleotides align to TRBD2. From germline, CDR1 is DFQATT and CDR2 SNEGSKA (reference sequence). The CDR3 runs 15 residues. V shed 5 bases, J shed 2 bases, and the junction held 9 bases outside the gene matches. The CDR3 region is CSAPPGLAVTYEQYF. CDR3 nucleotides: TGCAGTGCTCCACCTGGACTAGCGGTTACCTACGAGCAGTACTTC.

The rearrangement links TRBV7-9 to TRBJ1-2; D remains ambiguous. Germline values: CDR1 SEHNR, CDR2 FQNEAQ (reference sequence). The CDR3 is 15 residues long. The ends were cut back, 2 bases at V and 0 bases at J, with 10 bases in the middle. The CDR3 loop reads CASSLSGRANYGYTF. DNA of the CDR3: TGTGCCAGCAGCTTAAGTGGGAGAGCTAACTATGGCTACACCTTC.